This TCR beta chain was sequenced for a study of vaccination effects on CD4 cells after COVID-19. Data came from immunoSEQ multiplex PCR; TCRdb stores just in-frame clones and leaves some out. Among tens of thousands of clones listed, about 67% were seen once. About this clone: Antigen unknown.

V lost 6 bases, J lost 9 bases, and 18 bases stayed unmatched. The length of the CDR3 is 19 residues. Looked up from germline, CDR1 is MNHEY and CDR2 is SMNVEV (reference sequence). Isolation of CD4+ T cells took place after more than 9 days of culture. Vaccination of participants consisted of two doses of either the BNT162b2 or mRNA-1273 vaccine. Among the vaccine recipients, none had a prior SARS-CoV-2 infection, and nucleocapsid antibodies were negative. This TCR was sampled from a human donor who received a COVID-19 vaccine. The sequencing used CD4+ T cells from PBMCs cultured without peptide, collected after COVID-19 vaccination. The V gene is TRBV27, the J gene TRBJ2-3; 16 nucleotides agree with TRBD2. The CDR3 sequence: CASRASGTGLAGGARTQYF. The CDR3 nucleotides are TGTGCCAGCAGGGCGTCCGGGACGGGACTAGCGGGGGGGGCTCGGACGCAGTATTTT.